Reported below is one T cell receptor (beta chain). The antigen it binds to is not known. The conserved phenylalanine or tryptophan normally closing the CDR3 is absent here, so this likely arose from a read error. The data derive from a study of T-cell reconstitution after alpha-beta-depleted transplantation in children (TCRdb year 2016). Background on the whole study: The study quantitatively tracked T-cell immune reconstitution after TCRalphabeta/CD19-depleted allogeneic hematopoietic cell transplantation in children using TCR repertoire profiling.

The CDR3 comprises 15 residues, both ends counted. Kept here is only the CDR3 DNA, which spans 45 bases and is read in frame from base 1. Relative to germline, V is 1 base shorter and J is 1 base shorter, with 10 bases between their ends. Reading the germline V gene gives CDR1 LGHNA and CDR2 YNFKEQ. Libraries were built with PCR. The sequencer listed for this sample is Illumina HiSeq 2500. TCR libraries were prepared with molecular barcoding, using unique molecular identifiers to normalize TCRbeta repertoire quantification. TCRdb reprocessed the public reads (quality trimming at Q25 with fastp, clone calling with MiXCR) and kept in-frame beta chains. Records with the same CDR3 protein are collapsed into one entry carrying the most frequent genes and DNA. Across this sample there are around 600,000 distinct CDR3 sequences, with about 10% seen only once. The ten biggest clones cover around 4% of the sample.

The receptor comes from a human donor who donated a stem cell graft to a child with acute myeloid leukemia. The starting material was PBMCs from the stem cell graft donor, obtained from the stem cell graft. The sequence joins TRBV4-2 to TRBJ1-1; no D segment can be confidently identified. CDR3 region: CASSQVSNRNTEAFS. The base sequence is TGTGCCAGCAGCCAAGTGTCTAATAGGAACACTGAAGCTTTCTCT.